A single sample is the source of the 6 T cell receptor beta chains below, sequenced in a study of T cells in Graves' hyperthyroidism and ophthalmopathy. Using RNA transcripts as the source, TCR beta CDR3 regions were amplified. A set of HTBI primers served as the primers for a first-round RT-PCR of the TCR CDR3. TCRdb re-analysed the multiplex PCR reads in MiXCR, keeping a single row per CDR3 protein. The table records hundreds of thousands of distinct CDR3 sequences, 14% to 15% of them present only once. The material sequenced was blood. These receptors were taken from a woman aged 40 to 49 with Graves' ophthalmopathy.

This clonotype was seen ten or more times. The chain links TRBV11-2 to TRBJ1-1, with D perhaps matching TRBD1 (5 bases). The CDR3 is made up of 15 amino acids. V lost 0 bases and J 5 bases, leaving 13 bases between the germline ends. Germline lookup yields CDR1 SGHAT and CDR2 FQNNGV. The CDR3 protein is CASSLEGVEGTEAFF. CDR3 nucleotide sequence: TGTGCCAGCAGCTTAGAAGGGGTGGAGGGAACTGAAGCTTTCTTT.

This clonotype was counted many times. The chain is built from TRBV7-8 and TRBJ2-5, with 7 bases that match TRBD2. The CDR3 has 17 amino acids. CDR1 is SGHVS and CDR2 is FQNEAQ in the germline V gene. The J segment lost 5 bases and the V segment lost 4 bases, leaving 16 bases of the junction unmatched. CDR3 region: CASSSDISGQARETQYF. CDR3 nucleotides: TGTGCCAGCAGCTCAGACATTAGCGGGCAAGCCCGGGAGACCCAGTACTTC.

This chain joins TRBV19 and TRBJ1-1, with 8 positions matching TRBD1. Germline CDR1 and CDR2: LNHDA and SQIVND (reference sequence). The V gene end was trimmed by 6 bases and the J gene end by 0 bases; junction bases not matched to a gene: 6. The CDR3 runs 15 residues. Written as DNA, the CDR3 is TGTGCCAGTAGATGGGACAGGAGGATGAACACTGAAGCTTTCTTT. It translates to CASRWDRRMNTEAFF.

There are a few counts of this clonotype. The genes are TRBV12-3 or TRBV12-4 and TRBJ1-6, with TRBD1 as a possible D gene (5 bases). Trimming removed 3 bases at V and 15 bases at J, with 12 bases between. The length of the CDR3 is 12 residues. CDR3: CASSFWDDHLHF. The CDR3, as DNA: TGTGCCAGCAGTTTCTGGGACGATCACCTCCACTTT.

The chain employs TRBV4-1 and TRBJ1-2, with D unresolved. The CDR3 covers 15 residues. Germline V CDR1 and CDR2: MGHRA, YSYEKL. V lost 0 bases to trimming and J lost 2 bases, with 10 bases between them. CDR3 amino acids: CASSQDSRGNYGYTF. The CDR3 bases are TGCGCCAGCAGCCAAGATAGTAGAGGGAACTATGGCTACACCTTC.

This clonotype was detected ten times or more. V gene TRBV12-3 or TRBV12-4 combines with J gene TRBJ1-1; weak D call: TRBD1 (6 bases). CDR3 length: 13 residues. V lost 7 bases, J lost 0 bases, and 9 bases lay in between. The CDR3 coding sequence is TGTGCCAGCATAGGACAGTTGAACACTGAAGCTTTCTTT. The encoded protein is CASIGQLNTEAFF.